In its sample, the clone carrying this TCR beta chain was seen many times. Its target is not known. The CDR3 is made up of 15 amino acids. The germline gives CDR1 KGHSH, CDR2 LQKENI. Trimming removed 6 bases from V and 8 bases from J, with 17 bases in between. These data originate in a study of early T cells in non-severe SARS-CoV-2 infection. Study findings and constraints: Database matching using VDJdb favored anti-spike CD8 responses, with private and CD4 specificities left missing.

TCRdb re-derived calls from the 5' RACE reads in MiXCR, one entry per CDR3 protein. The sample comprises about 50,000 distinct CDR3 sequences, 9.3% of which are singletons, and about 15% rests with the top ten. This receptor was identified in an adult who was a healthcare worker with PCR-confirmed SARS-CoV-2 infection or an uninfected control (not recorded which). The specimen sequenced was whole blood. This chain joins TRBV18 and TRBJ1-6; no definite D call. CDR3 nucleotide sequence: TGTGCCAGCTCCGACCGTGGGATGGCGGATTCACCCCTCCACTTT. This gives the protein CASSDRGMADSPLHF.